This T cell receptor (beta chain) is drawn from a study of cytomegalovirus exposure and HLA in healthy donors (dated by TCRdb to about 2017). Concerning the study at large: According to an earlier analysis of 587 of the donors, about 170 million T cells yielded 100 million or so unique TCR beta sequences and approximately 300 Gb of sequence data. Roughly 300 gigabases of sequencing data and around 80 million unique TCR sequences made up an early release that covered fewer than 650 HLA-typed donors. Among the 398 genotyped donors, more than 70% belonged to the genetic ancestry cluster associated with self-reported Caucasian donors. The study aimed to test whether signatures of past pathogen exposure could be identified by cataloging public T cell receptors. The T cell repertoires of 666 subjects were profiled by immunosequencing and related to cytomegalovirus serostatus. A separate validation cohort of 100 to 150 different subjects was used in addition to the approximately 670-subject first cohort. The study combined high-throughput TCR immunosequencing, statistical association of individual TCRs with disease status, and machine learning to predict cytomegalovirus infection status. A later analysis re-examined previously published TCR beta repertoires from more than 600 donors and added high-resolution HLA genotyping to investigate patterns of TCR occurrence. The later analysis used no new phenotypic data to find candidate immune exposures, relying instead on TCR beta sequences and their occurrence across donors. To decide whether each TCR beta V gene segment behaved as functional or pseudogenic, an earlier analysis of some 540 of the donors relied on high-throughput TCR beta sequencing. Donor age, sex, ethnicity and CMV serostatus were compiled together with the repertoire data. Genome-wide SNP genotypes for about 65% of the 666 donors were used in a later genetic analysis, which treated that subset as a discovery cohort. Every repertoire in the discovery cohort had been generated on one and the same sequencing platform. HLA typing covered class I and class II loci at four-digit resolution. The number of donors typed differed by locus, with roughly 629-640 for A, B, C, DRB1 and DQB1, roughly 520 for DQA1, some 570 for DPA1, and some 450 for DPB1. Because of strong linkage in the cohort, roughly five DR-DQ haplotypes were treated as single units for association and clustering. Among about 410 genotyped donors of the cohort, an average of around 240,000 unique TCR beta nucleotide sequences was sequenced per donor, of which approximately 19% were non-productive. General conclusions and limits of the study: A total of 150 or so TCR beta chains were listed by the study as associated with cytomegalovirus. A later analysis found that most CMV-associated TCR beta chains appeared HLA-restricted, with HLA associations seemingly driven largely by CMV exposure. Assigning TCR associations to individual alleles was difficult when HLA alleles, especially DR and DQ, strongly co-occurred. The sequencing pipeline was judged likely to have produced a cluster of highly shared sequence variants as a technical artifact. At a false discovery rate of 0.05, a later analysis linked approximately 18,000 TCR beta sequences to specific HLA alleles. In a later genetic analysis, a missense DCLRE1C variant was associated with V-gene and J-gene trimming of TCR beta chains, and the association was replicated in an independent cohort. In a later analysis, HLA-associated TCR beta chains showed more clonal expansion and lower generation probabilities than non-associated chains that were equally common. The cohort was sequenced for TCR beta chains only, and without alpha or paired-chain data the features that could be detected were limited. The presence/absence analyses assumed that sequencing depth was roughly uniform across donors, and that assumption may not be true. In vitro tests confirmed that a few of the cytomegalovirus-associated TCR beta chains recognize cytomegalovirus antigens. In an earlier analysis of 587 of the donors, most TCR beta V segments appeared in productive rearrangements about 87% or about 30% of the time, broadly matching IMGT annotations. A further reported finding was that TCR beta sequences accurately predicted the HLA-A and HLA-B alleles for most subjects in the first cohort. The earlier analysis of about 600 of the donors excluded approximately 15 rarely observed V segments, including chromosome 9 orphons, because counts were too low. A later genetic analysis reported fewer N-insertions in productive TCRs among donors in an Asian-associated ancestry cluster than the roughly 690-donor mean. Because HLA typing was unavailable for some donors at each locus, only the typed subset was used in association tests. A later analysis reported that several top co-occurrence clusters appeared linked to parvovirus B19, influenza, CMV and Epstein-Barr virus. Some IMGT-functional V segments, including TRBV6-2 and TRBV6-3, could not be told apart with the 87-base-pair reads, so those segments were excluded. Linkage disequilibrium might explain the correlated functional status among segregating V segments, but an unknown experimental factor could not be excluded. The authors suggested that the approach could potentially be generalized to other disease states and immunological phenotypes. The classifier was reported to diagnose cytomegalovirus status with high specificity and sensitivity in both the original and validation cohorts. While some public TCRs were present in many individuals, most TCR sequences turned up only very rarely across donors. According to a later analysis, TCR association rates differed among HLA loci, with DRB1 alleles showing the most associated TCRs and HLA-C alleles showing the fewest. The only immune exposure information available for the cohort was CMV serostatus.

Libraries came from the immunoSEQ multiplex PCR assay. A mixture of 60 forward primers for TCR Vbeta segments and 13 reverse primers for TCR Jbeta segments was used in the multiplex PCR. The CDR3 region of rearranged TCR beta genes was amplified from genomic DNA with a multiplex PCR assay. Amplified TCR beta libraries were sequenced as 87-base-pair reads on the Illumina HiSeq System. From the authors' description of their analysis: In a later analysis, tens of millions of unique TCR beta chains were counted across the roughly 670 repertoires, and around 11 million of these chains were shared by at least two donors. To remove PCR and sequencing errors, raw reads were error-corrected and collapsed into unique sequences using a nearest-neighbor algorithm that merged closely related sequences. CDR3 sequences were aligned to IMGT reference sequences to assign V, D and J gene segments. Each retained sequence needed at least a six-nucleotide match to both a V gene segment and a J gene segment. A rearrangement counted as productive if the CDR3 had no stop codons and remained in frame with V and J, and every other rearrangement counted as non-productive. Following IMGT convention, CDR3 was defined as the stretch from the second conserved V-encoded cysteine to the conserved J-encoded phenylalanine. The earlier analysis of approximately 500 of the donors excluded sequences that lacked an unambiguous match to a single V gene segment. In an earlier analysis of approximately 610 of the donors, V segments were called functional above 56.7% productive rearrangements and were called segregating when the between-donor standard deviation exceeded 5%. To diagnose cytomegalovirus status from the catalog of TCR beta chain sequences, a statistical classification framework was built. V and J gene assignment, in a later analysis, came from comparing TCR nucleotide sequences with IMGT/GENE-DB human TR gene sequences. The TCRdist pipeline was used in a later analysis to assign CDR3 sequences and most-parsimonious VDJ recombination scenarios. In a later analysis, each TCR beta chain was defined by its CDR3 amino acid sequence together with its V-gene family, and reads lacking a unique V-gene family were excluded. A later analysis removed 500 to 650 highly shared, low-generation-probability nucleotide sequences to deal with suspected cross-contamination and a sequencing artifact. For each public chain, a later analysis derived a clonal expansion index from normalized ranks of inferred template counts within each repertoire. In a later analysis, generation probabilities were computed with a VDJ recombination model fitted to out-of-frame rearrangements, and the resulting probabilities were checked against IGoR. A later analysis scored TCR-TCR, TCR-HLA and TCR-CMV co-occurrence with hypergeometric tests, applying a repertoire-size bias correction to TCR pairs. A later analysis estimated false discovery rates by permuting HLA or CMV assignments 20 times. In a later analysis, co-occurring TCRs were grouped using DBSCAN, with TCRdist sequence similarity added in when clustering inside HLA-allele-positive subsets. For co-occurrence clustering, repertoires with fewer than 30,000 or more than 120,000 public chains were excluded, along with five or six repertoires with anomalous nucleotide sharing. TCRdb took over this immuneACCESS table, retaining in-frame rearrangements with V and J assigned. Such tables are incomplete; in checked studies, under half of the missing clones stem from an unresolved V gene, and the remainder is unexplained. D and trimming were read from the DNA, whereas the V and J calls and clone size are those reported in that table. The sample table lists 150,000 to 200,000 clones, around 81% of them with a count of one. Jointly, the top ten make up just over 2% of the sample.

On this clone itself: The antigen it recognizes is unknown. The input lacks base qualities; no much larger clone sits a single base away.

The CDR3, from cysteine to phenylalanine, totals 12 residues. Only the CDR3 region is kept as DNA, spanning 36 bases read in frame from base 1. From V the trimming removes 8 bases and from J it removes 7 bases, while the gene matches leave 8 bases of the junction unaccounted for. The germline V gene provides CDR1 SQVTM and CDR2 ANQGSEA. The cohort consisted of approximately 670 healthy bone marrow donors. At the time of sampling, every cohort member was nominally healthy, though immune exposures that went unrecorded were likely present. The donor was CMV seropositive and belonged to the group of 250 to 350 seropositive cohort members. A peripheral blood sample was collected from each donor, and TCR beta sequencing was performed on peripheral blood mononuclear cells. Genomic DNA extraction from the blood cell samples was performed with the Qiagen DNeasy Blood Extraction Kit.

The material sequenced was PBMCs. The TCR sequence derives from a woman younger than 35 in good health and CMV-seropositive. The chain links TRBV29-1 with TRBJ2-1; 7 nucleotides in the junction match TRBD2. DNA sequence: TGCAGCTTGGGGGGGACGTCAAATGAGCAGTTCTTC. Its product reads: CSLGGTSNEQFF.